This T cell receptor (beta chain) was observed in a study of molecular identifiers for immune sequencing clone quantification. Study outcomes and limitations: Detectable among some 1 million naive cells, according to reports, was Jurkat TCR RNA spiked in from one cell. Clonotypes surpassing 20 RNA copies contained over 97% of effector molecules, versus under 1% in naive cells.

MiXCR, run by TCRdb on the PCR reads, gives a single entry per CDR3 protein. The sample carries nearly 650,000 distinct CDR3 sequences, approximately 24% recorded once. Naive CD8 libraries used about 19,000 to 1,000,000 sorted cells and 10%, 30% or 50% RNA. About this clonotype itself: Its antigen remains unidentified.

CDR1 and CDR2 from the germline V gene are LNHDA and SQIVND (reference sequence). CDR3 size: 17 residues. V dropped 1 base and J dropped 2; count of bases not matched to a gene: 8. Input material: naive CD8+ T cells from blood, with Jurkat cell RNA spiked in. Subset of the sample: FACS-sorted CD8+CD4-CCR7+CD45RA+ naive T cells. The genes are TRBV19 and TRBJ2-7; TRBD2 matches 10 bases. The TCR comes from a human donor in good health. Some libraries in this study had Jurkat cell RNA spiked in. The CDR3 DNA follows: TGTGCCAGTAGTATAGCTAGCGGGGGCCCTATAACCTACGAGCAGTACTTC. Residues: CASSIASGGPITYEQYF.